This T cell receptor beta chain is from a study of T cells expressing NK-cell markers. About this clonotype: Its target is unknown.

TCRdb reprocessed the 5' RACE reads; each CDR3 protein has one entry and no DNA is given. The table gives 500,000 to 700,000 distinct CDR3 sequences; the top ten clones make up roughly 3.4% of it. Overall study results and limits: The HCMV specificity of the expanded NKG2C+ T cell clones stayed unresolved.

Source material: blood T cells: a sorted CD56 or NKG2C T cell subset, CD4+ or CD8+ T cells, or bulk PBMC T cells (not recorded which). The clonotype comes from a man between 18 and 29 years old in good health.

CDR3 protein: CASIPPGTSGNEQFF. V and J are TRBV6-1 and TRBJ2-1; TCRdb selects TRBD2, and the lack of DNA leaves this call unchecked. The CDR3 extends over 15 amino acids. Germline V gene lookup returns CDR1 MNHNS and CDR2 SASEGT.